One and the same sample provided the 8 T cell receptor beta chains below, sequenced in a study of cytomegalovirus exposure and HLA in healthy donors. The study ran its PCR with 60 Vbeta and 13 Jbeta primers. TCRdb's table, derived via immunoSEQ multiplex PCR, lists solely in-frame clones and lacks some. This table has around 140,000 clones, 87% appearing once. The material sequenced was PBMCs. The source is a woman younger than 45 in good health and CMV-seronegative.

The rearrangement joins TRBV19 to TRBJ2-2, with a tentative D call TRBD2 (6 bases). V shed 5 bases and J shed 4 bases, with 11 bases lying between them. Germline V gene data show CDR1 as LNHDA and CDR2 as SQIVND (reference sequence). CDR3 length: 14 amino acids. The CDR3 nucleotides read TGTGCCAGTAGTTCCGGGAGCTTCACCGGGGAGCTGTTTTTT. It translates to CASSSGSFTGELFF.

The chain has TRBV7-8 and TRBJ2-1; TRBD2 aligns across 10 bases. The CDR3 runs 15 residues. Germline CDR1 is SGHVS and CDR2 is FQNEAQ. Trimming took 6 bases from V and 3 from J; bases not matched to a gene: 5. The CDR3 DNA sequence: TGTGCCAGCAGTTACAGCGGGGGGGTCTACAATGAGCAGTTCTTC. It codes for CASSYSGGVYNEQFF.

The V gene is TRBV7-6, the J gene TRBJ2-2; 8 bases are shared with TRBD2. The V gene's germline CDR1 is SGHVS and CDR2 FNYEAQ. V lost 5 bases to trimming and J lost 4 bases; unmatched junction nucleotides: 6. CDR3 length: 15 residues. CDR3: CASSTSGGFTGELFF. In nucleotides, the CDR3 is TGTGCCAGCAGCACAAGCGGGGGATTCACCGGGGAGCTGTTTTTT.

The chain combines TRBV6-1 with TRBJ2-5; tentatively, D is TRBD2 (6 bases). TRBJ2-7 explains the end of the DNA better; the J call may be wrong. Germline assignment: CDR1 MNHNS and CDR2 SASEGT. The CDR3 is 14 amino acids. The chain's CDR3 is CASSGGTANYEQYF. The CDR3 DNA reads TGTGCCAGCAGTGGCGGGACCGCCAACTACGAGCAGTACTTC.

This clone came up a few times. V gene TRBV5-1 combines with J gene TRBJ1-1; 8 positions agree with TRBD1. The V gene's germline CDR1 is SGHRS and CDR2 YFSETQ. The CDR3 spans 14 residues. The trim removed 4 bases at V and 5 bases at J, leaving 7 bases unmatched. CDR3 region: CASSPRTGWTEAFF. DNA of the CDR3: TGCGCCAGCAGCCCACGGACAGGGTGGACTGAAGCTTTCTTT.

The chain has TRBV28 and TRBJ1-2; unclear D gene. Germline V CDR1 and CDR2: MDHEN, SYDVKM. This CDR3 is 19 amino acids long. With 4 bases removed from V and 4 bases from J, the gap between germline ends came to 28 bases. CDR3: CASSSPIWRGAAKIYGYTF. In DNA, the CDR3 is TGTGCCAGCAGTTCCCCCATTTGGCGGGGAGCAGCAAAAATCTATGGCTACACCTTC.

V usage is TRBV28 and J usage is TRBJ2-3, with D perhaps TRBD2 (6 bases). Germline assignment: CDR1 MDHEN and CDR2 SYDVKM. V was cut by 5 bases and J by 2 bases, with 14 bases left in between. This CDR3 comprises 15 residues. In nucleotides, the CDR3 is TGTGCCAGCAGTCTTCTAGGGACTGACACAGATACGCAGTATTTT. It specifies CASSLLGTDTDTQYF.

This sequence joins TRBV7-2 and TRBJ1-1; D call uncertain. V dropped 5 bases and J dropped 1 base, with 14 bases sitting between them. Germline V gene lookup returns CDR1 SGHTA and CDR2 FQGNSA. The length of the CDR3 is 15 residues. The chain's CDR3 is CASSHKPAGNTEAFF. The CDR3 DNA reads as TGTGCCAGCAGCCACAAACCAGCAGGGAACACTGAAGCTTTCTTT.